Sequencing of this TCR beta chain was carried out in a study of T-cell memory formation after mild COVID-19. Study information: In these data, TCR clusters were largely donor specific.

TCR alpha and TCR beta cDNA libraries with sample barcodes and UMIs came from 5'RACE using constant-segment primers. TCRdb fed the 5' RACE reads into MiXCR, producing one record per CDR3 protein. The repertoire holds 200,000 to 250,000 distinct CDR3 sequences, about 27% seen once, with about 10% in the top ten. CDR3 size: 14 residues. The V segment lost 7 bases and the J segment 4 bases; nucleotides outside the gene matches: 4. The sequenced material came from PBMCs or a T cell subset sorted from them (not recorded which). The chain couples TRBV12-3 or TRBV12-4 to TRBJ1-5, with 10 bases that match TRBD1. This receptor was identified in an adult woman who had mild COVID-19 (a few samples of this study predate the infection). Cell type and time point are not known. The CDR3 loop reads CASTGTGANQPQHF. The CDR3 DNA is TGTGCCAGCACCGGGACAGGGGCTAATCAGCCCCAGCATTTT.